Listed below are T cell receptor beta chains from one sample, sequenced in a study of Ad26.COV2.S vaccination and SARS-CoV-2 variants. TCRdb's table, derived via immunoSEQ multiplex PCR, lists solely in-frame clones and lacks some. The sample yields roughly 350,000 clones, 88% seen once. Specimen: peripheral blood, collected in a trial of Ad26.COV2.S vaccine versus placebo. The receptors derive from a person between 18 and 65 years old who received the Ad26.COV2.S COVID-19 vaccine or a placebo. Both conserved end residues are part of each CDR3. The order of the fields is V gene, J gene, D gene, clone size, CDR3 length, CDR3 protein, CDR3 DNA. The D gene is left open where the match is weak. Size tells how often a clone was seen (once, few, many) or the class of an expanded clone, and some rows leave it out.

v_gene: TRBV7-2
j_gene: TRBJ1-5
d_gene: -
abundance: -
len: 14
CDR3aa: CASSLVQGNQPQHF
CDR3nt: TGTGCCAGCAGCTTAGTTCAGGGCAATCAGCCCCAGCATTTT

v_gene: TRBV12-5
j_gene: TRBJ2-3
d_gene: -
abundance: -
len: 16
CDR3aa: CASGLYAGSGTDTQYF
CDR3nt: TGTGCTAGTGGTTTGTATGCCGGCTCCGGCACAGATACGCAGTATTTT

v_gene: TRBV6-1
j_gene: TRBJ2-7
d_gene: TRBD2
abundance: few
len: 15
CDR3aa: CASSERLAGYYEQYF
CDR3nt: TGTGCCAGCAGTGAAAGACTAGCGGGATATTACGAGCAGTACTTC

v_gene: TRBV9
j_gene: TRBJ1-6
d_gene: -
abundance: -
len: 14
CDR3aa: CASSVGGYGSPLHF
CDR3nt: TGTGCCAGCAGCGTAGGGGGATATGGTTCACCCCTCCACTTT

v_gene: TRBV23-1
j_gene: TRBJ1-5
d_gene: TRBD1
abundance: -
len: 15
CDR3aa: CASSPGTGASQPQHF
CDR3nt: TGCGCCAGCAGTCCCGGGACAGGGGCATCTCAGCCCCAGCATTTT

v_gene: TRBV29-1
j_gene: TRBJ2-7
d_gene: -
abundance: -
len: 14
CDR3aa: CSVTRDSLTYEQYF
CDR3nt: TGCAGCGTTACCAGGGATTCCTTAACCTACGAGCAGTACTTC

v_gene: TRBV18
j_gene: TRBJ2-1
d_gene: -
abundance: -
len: 13
CDR3aa: CATQTGLYNEQFF
CDR3nt: TGTGCCACCCAGACAGGACTGTACAATGAGCAGTTCTTC

v_gene: TRBV7-9
j_gene: TRBJ1-5
d_gene: TRBD1
abundance: -
len: 17
CDR3aa: CASSDYSGTGYTQPQHF
CDR3nt: TGTGCCAGCAGCGATTATTCCGGGACAGGATATACTCAGCCCCAGCATTTT

v_gene: TRBV7-2
j_gene: TRBJ2-7
d_gene: -
abundance: -
len: 13
CDR3aa: CASSEDISYEQYF
CDR3nt: TGTGCCAGCAGCGAAGACATATCCTACGAGCAGTACTTC

v_gene: TRBV18
j_gene: TRBJ2-3
d_gene: -
abundance: -
len: 13
CDR3aa: CASSPGEGDTQYF
CDR3nt: TGTGCCAGCTCACCGGGTGAGGGGGATACGCAGTATTTT

v_gene: TRBV6-5
j_gene: TRBJ1-4
d_gene: -
abundance: -
len: 16
CDR3aa: CASSYGHRTTNEKLFF
CDR3nt: TGTGCCAGCAGTTACGGCCACAGAACAACTAATGAAAAACTGTTTTTT

v_gene: TRBV18
j_gene: TRBJ2-2
d_gene: -
abundance: -
len: 14
CDR3aa: CASSRPGFTGELFF
CDR3nt: TGTGCCAGCTCACGGCCGGGTTTCACCGGGGAGCTGTTTTTT

v_gene: TRBV3-1/TRBV3-2
j_gene: TRBJ1-3
d_gene: -
abundance: -
len: 16
CDR3aa: CASTSGVLNSGNTIYF
CDR3nt: TGTGCCAGCACCTCAGGGGTCCTTAACTCTGGAAACACCATATATTTT

v_gene: TRBV3-1/TRBV3-2
j_gene: TRBJ2-5
d_gene: -
abundance: -
len: 13
CDR3aa: CASSQGTRETQYF
CDR3nt: TGTGCCAGCAGCCAAGGGACGAGGGAGACCCAGTACTTC

v_gene: TRBV5-4
j_gene: TRBJ1-2
d_gene: -
abundance: -
len: 14
CDR3aa: CASSTQGQSYGYTF
CDR3nt: TGTGCCAGCAGCACCCAAGGACAGAGTTATGGCTACACCTTC

v_gene: TRBV6-5
j_gene: TRBJ2-3
d_gene: -
abundance: -
len: 11
CDR3aa: CASTGGYTQYF
CDR3nt: TGTGCCAGCACCGGGGGATATACGCAGTATTTT

v_gene: TRBV3-1/TRBV3-2
j_gene: TRBJ1-2
d_gene: -
abundance: once
len: 14
CDR3aa: CASSQDPGIYGYTF
CDR3nt: TGTGCCAGCAGCCAAGACCCGGGGATCTATGGCTACACCTTC

v_gene: TRBV7-6
j_gene: TRBJ1-4
d_gene: TRBD1
abundance: -
len: 14
CDR3aa: CASSLRQGYEKLFF
CDR3nt: TGTGCCAGCAGCTTAAGACAGGGGTATGAAAAACTGTTTTTT

v_gene: TRBV3-1/TRBV3-2
j_gene: TRBJ1-2
d_gene: -
abundance: few
len: 15
CDR3aa: CASGSTGEPMRGYTF
CDR3nt: TGTGCCAGCGGAAGCACAGGAGAACCCATGAGGGGCTACACCTTC

v_gene: TRBV27
j_gene: TRBJ2-7
d_gene: TRBD2
abundance: once
len: 14
CDR3aa: CASSLGGGAYEQYF
CDR3nt: TGTGCCAGCAGTCTGGGCGGGGGGGCCTACGAGCAGTACTTC

v_gene: TRBV4-3
j_gene: TRBJ2-1
d_gene: -
abundance: -
len: 16
CDR3aa: CASSQEMGMGNNEQFF
CDR3nt: TGCGCCAGCAGCCAAGAAATGGGGATGGGCAACAATGAGCAGTTCTTC

v_gene: TRBV5-4
j_gene: TRBJ2-1
d_gene: -
abundance: -
len: 13
CDR3aa: CASSLSPGTEQFF
CDR3nt: TGTGCCAGCAGCTTGTCCCCAGGGACTGAGCAGTTCTTC

v_gene: TRBV2
j_gene: TRBJ2-1
d_gene: -
abundance: -
len: 15
CDR3aa: CASTQRVGFPNEQFF
CDR3nt: TGTGCCAGCACCCAACGGGTGGGCTTCCCCAATGAGCAGTTCTTC

v_gene: TRBV24-1
j_gene: TRBJ2-1
d_gene: -
abundance: -
len: 12
CDR3aa: CATSDPGLEQFF
CDR3nt: TGTGCCACCAGTGATCCGGGTCTTGAGCAGTTCTTC

v_gene: TRBV6-5
j_gene: TRBJ2-3
d_gene: TRBD2
abundance: -
len: 15
CDR3aa: CASSYQAGGTDTQYF
CDR3nt: TGTGCCAGCAGTTACCAAGCGGGGGGCACAGATACGCAGTATTTT

v_gene: TRBV30
j_gene: TRBJ1-1
d_gene: TRBD1
abundance: -
len: 12
CDR3aa: CARDRGATEAFF
CDR3nt: TGTGCCAGAGACAGGGGGGCCACTGAAGCTTTCTTT

v_gene: TRBV4-3
j_gene: TRBJ1-6
d_gene: TRBD1
abundance: -
len: 15
CDR3aa: CASSQGTGAYSPLHF
CDR3nt: TGCGCCAGCAGCCAAGGGACAGGCGCTTATTCACCCCTCCACTTT

v_gene: TRBV27
j_gene: TRBJ1-6
d_gene: -
abundance: -
len: 16
CDR3aa: CASRSPSQEYNSPLHF
CDR3nt: TGTGCCAGCAGAAGCCCCTCCCAGGAGTATAATTCACCCCTCCACTTT

v_gene: TRBV28
j_gene: TRBJ1-6
d_gene: -
abundance: -
len: 18
CDR3aa: CASSLLTGRDSYNSPLHF
CDR3nt: TGTGCCAGCAGTTTATTAACGGGGAGGGACTCCTATAATTCACCCCTCCACTTT

v_gene: TRBV5-6
j_gene: TRBJ1-1
d_gene: -
abundance: -
len: 14
CDR3aa: CASSLGGRHTEAFF
CDR3nt: TGTGCCAGCAGCTTGGGGGGCCGTCACACTGAAGCTTTCTTT

v_gene: TRBV6-5
j_gene: TRBJ1-1
d_gene: TRBD1
abundance: -
len: 14
CDR3aa: CASKLDRGGTEAFF
CDR3nt: TGTGCCAGCAAACTTGACAGGGGCGGCACTGAAGCTTTCTTT

v_gene: TRBV7-2
j_gene: TRBJ2-3
d_gene: TRBD2
abundance: -
len: 19
CDR3aa: CASSPRRAGGLSFTDTQYF
CDR3nt: TGTGCCAGCAGCCCCCGCCGGGCGGGAGGGCTTTCTTTCACAGATACGCAGTATTTT

v_gene: TRBV25-1
j_gene: TRBJ1-2
d_gene: -
abundance: -
len: 15
CDR3aa: CASSEREGGNYGYTF
CDR3nt: TGTGCCAGCAGTGAAAGAGAGGGGGGTAACTATGGCTACACCTTC

v_gene: TRBV3-1/TRBV3-2
j_gene: TRBJ2-2
d_gene: -
abundance: -
len: 12
CDR3aa: CASSLITGELFF
CDR3nt: TGTGCCAGCAGCCTTATCACCGGGGAGCTGTTTTTT

v_gene: TRBV7-2
j_gene: TRBJ1-4
d_gene: -
abundance: -
len: 14
CDR3aa: CASSLSQGREKLFF
CDR3nt: TGTGCCAGCAGCTTATCCCAGGGGCGTGAAAAACTGTTTTTT

v_gene: TRBV10-3
j_gene: TRBJ1-1
d_gene: TRBD1
abundance: -
len: 13
CDR3aa: CAISYGTGGGTRF
CDR3nt: TGTGCCATCTCTTACGGGACAGGGGGAGGCACTCGCTTT

v_gene: TRBV4-1
j_gene: TRBJ1-2
d_gene: -
abundance: once
len: 12
CDR3aa: CASSQDWGGYTF
CDR3nt: TGCGCCAGCAGCCAAGATTGGGGCGGCTACACCTTC

v_gene: TRBV13
j_gene: TRBJ2-5
d_gene: TRBD2
abundance: -
len: 15
CDR3aa: CASSLASGLSETQYF
CDR3nt: TGTGCCAGCAGCTTAGCTAGCGGGCTTTCGGAGACCCAGTACTTC

v_gene: TRBV5-6
j_gene: TRBJ1-1
d_gene: -
abundance: -
len: 13
CDR3aa: CASSLGLNTEAFF
CDR3nt: TGTGCCAGCAGCTTGGGGTTGAACACTGAAGCTTTCTTT

v_gene: TRBV7-2
j_gene: TRBJ2-1
d_gene: TRBD2
abundance: -
len: 19
CDR3aa: CASSSGPTSGRSSYNEQFF
CDR3nt: TGTGCCAGCAGCTCAGGACCTACTAGCGGGAGGAGCTCCTACAATGAGCAGTTCTTC

v_gene: TRBV5-4
j_gene: TRBJ1-6
d_gene: -
abundance: -
len: 16
CDR3aa: CASSLGRPTNNSPLHF
CDR3nt: TGTGCCAGCAGCTTGGGGAGGCCAACGAATAATTCACCCCTCCACTTT

v_gene: TRBV6-5
j_gene: TRBJ2-1
d_gene: TRBD1
abundance: -
len: 13
CDR3aa: CASSQQGGNEQFF
CDR3nt: TGTGCCAGCAGCCAACAGGGGGGCAATGAGCAGTTCTTC

v_gene: TRBV7-2
j_gene: TRBJ1-2
d_gene: -
abundance: -
len: 15
CDR3aa: CASSLEGQGLGGYTF
CDR3nt: TGTGCCAGCAGCTTAGAAGGGCAGGGCCTTGGAGGCTACACCTTC

v_gene: TRBV19
j_gene: TRBJ1-2
d_gene: -
abundance: -
len: 16
CDR3aa: CASSTRTDASNYGYTF
CDR3nt: TGTGCCAGTAGTACTAGGACGGATGCCTCTAACTATGGCTACACCTTC

v_gene: TRBV4-2
j_gene: TRBJ2-3
d_gene: -
abundance: -
len: 14
CDR3aa: CASSQEMEGDTQYF
CDR3nt: TGTGCCAGCAGCCAAGAAATGGAGGGAGATACGCAGTATTTT

v_gene: TRBV9
j_gene: TRBJ2-5
d_gene: TRBD1
abundance: once
len: 16
CDR3aa: CASSGGTGEFRETQYF
CDR3nt: TGTGCCAGCAGCGGTGGGACAGGGGAATTTCGCGAGACCCAGTACTTC

v_gene: TRBV5-6
j_gene: TRBJ1-6
d_gene: -
abundance: few
len: 13
CDR3aa: CASSFRTRINLHF
CDR3nt: TGTGCCAGCAGCTTTCGGACGCGGATTAACCTCCACTTT

v_gene: TRBV5-1
j_gene: TRBJ2-7
d_gene: -
abundance: -
len: 15
CDR3aa: CASSFRTEIFYEQYF
CDR3nt: TGCGCCAGCAGCTTTCGGACTGAGATATTCTACGAGCAGTACTTC

v_gene: TRBV7-2
j_gene: TRBJ2-2
d_gene: TRBD2
abundance: -
len: 18
CDR3aa: CASSPSLRAGGPTGELFF
CDR3nt: TGTGCCAGCAGCCCCAGCCTCCGCGCGGGGGGGCCCACCGGGGAGCTGTTTTTT

v_gene: TRBV2
j_gene: TRBJ1-6
d_gene: -
abundance: -
len: 15
CDR3aa: CASSDDSSYNSPLHF
CDR3nt: TGTGCCAGCAGCGATGACAGCTCCTATAATTCACCCCTCCACTTT